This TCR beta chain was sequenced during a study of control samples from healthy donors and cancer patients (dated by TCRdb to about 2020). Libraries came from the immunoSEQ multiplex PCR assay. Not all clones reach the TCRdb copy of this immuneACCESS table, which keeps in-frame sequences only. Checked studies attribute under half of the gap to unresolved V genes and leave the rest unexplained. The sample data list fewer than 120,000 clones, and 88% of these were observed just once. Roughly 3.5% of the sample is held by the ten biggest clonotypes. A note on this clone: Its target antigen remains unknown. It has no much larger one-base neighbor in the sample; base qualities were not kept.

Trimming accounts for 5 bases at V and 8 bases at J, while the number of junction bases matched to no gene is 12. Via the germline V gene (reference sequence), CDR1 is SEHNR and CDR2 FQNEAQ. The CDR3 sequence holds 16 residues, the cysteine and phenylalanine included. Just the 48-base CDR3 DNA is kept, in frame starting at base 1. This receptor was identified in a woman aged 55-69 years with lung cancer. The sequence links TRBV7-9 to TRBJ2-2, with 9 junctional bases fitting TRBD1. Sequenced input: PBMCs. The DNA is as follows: TGTGCCAGCAGCGCACAGGGGGCGCGGGCTTCTGGGGAGCTGTTTTTT. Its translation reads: CASSAQGARASGELFF.